One and the same sample provided the 7 T cell receptor beta chains below, sequenced in a study of shared clonotypes between healthy human individuals. The naive CD8 population came from CD45RO-negative cells selected for CCR7, without terminally differentiated effector memory CD45RA+ cells. Using immunoSEQ multiplex PCR, the repertoire was profiled, and TCRdb retains in-frame clones only, with some absent. The sample lists hundreds of thousands of clones; 90% to 95% were seen once. The specimen sequenced was naive CD8+ T cells sorted from blood. These receptor sequences come from a woman aged 25 to 39 in good health.

The rearrangement links TRBV21-1 to TRBJ2-7. TRBV21-1 is a recognized pseudogene. This CDR3 region has 16 residues. The CDR3 protein is CASSKAAKGNYYEQYF. For the CDR3, the DNA is TGTGCCAGCAGCAAAGCAGCGAAAGGGAACTACTACGAGCAGTACTTC.

The chain is built from TRBV10-2 and TRBJ2-2; 12 nucleotides align to TRBD2. Trimming removed 6 bases from V and 6 bases from J; junction bases left unmatched: 11. Germline lookup yields CDR1 WSHSY and CDR2 SAAADI. The CDR3 spans 17 residues. The CDR3 here is CASSRLAGVEGSGELFF. The CDR3 DNA follows: TGCGCCAGCAGCAGACTAGCGGGAGTGGAAGGTTCCGGGGAGCTGTTTTTT.

The CDR3 region has the DNA TGTGCCAGTAGTGAGAGACTAGACTACGAGCAGTACTTC. This gives the protein CASSERLDYEQYF. V gene TRBV19 combines with J gene TRBJ2-7, with a tentative D call TRBD2 (6 bases). CDR1 and CDR2 from the germline V gene are LNHDA and SQIVND (reference sequence). The ends were cut back, 5 bases at V and 3 bases at J, with 11 bases in the middle. CDR3 length: 13 residues.

This clone was seen a single time. V usage is TRBV4-1 and J usage is TRBJ2-5; 8 bases agree with TRBD1. The germline V gene has CDR1 MGHRA and CDR2 YSYEKL. V gave up 4 bases and J gave up 5 bases; unmatched junction bases: 9. The CDR3 contains 15 residues. The CDR3 here is CASSLDRAWGETQYF. CDR3 nucleotides: TGCGCCAGCAGCCTGGACAGGGCCTGGGGGGAGACCCAGTACTTC.

V and J are TRBV4-1 and TRBJ2-5; no reliable D call. The DNA end is more similar to TRBJ2-7, so the J call may be wrong. The CDR3 consists of 13 residues. Germline CDR1 is MGHRA and CDR2 is YSYEKL. The CDR3 region is CASSPEDKAEQYF. The CDR3 DNA is TGCGCCAGCAGCCCCGAAGACAAGGCCGAGCAGTACTTC.

V usage is TRBV11-3 and J usage is TRBJ2-7, with D perhaps matching TRBD2 (5 bases). This CDR3 contains 17 residues. Germline V gene data show CDR1 as SGHNT and CDR2 as YENEEA. V was cut by 5 bases and J by 3 bases, with 23 bases left in between. The CDR3 nucleotides are TGTGCCAGCAGCCCCCAAACTAGGTCCCTCCCTTGCTACGAGCAGTACTTC. Translated: CASSPQTRSLPCYEQYF. Based on the CDR3 plus reference TRBV11-3 and TRBJ2-7, the full variable domain is EAGVVQSPRYKIIEKKQPVAFWCNPISGHNTLYWYLQNLGQGPELLIRYENEEAVDDSQLPKDRFSAERLKGVDSTLKIQPAELGDSAVYLCASSPQTRSLPCYEQYFGPGTRLTVT.

This sequence joins TRBV11-1 and TRBJ2-6; perhaps TRBD1 as D (6 bases). Trimming removed 5 bases at V and 2 bases at J, with 16 bases between. The V gene's germline CDR1 is SGHAT and CDR2 FQDESV (reference sequence). The CDR3 has 17 residues. In DNA form, the CDR3 reads TGTGCCAGCAGCGGCCAAGGGACAATCCCTGGGGCCAACGTCCTGACTTTC. This codes for CASSGQGTIPGANVLTF. Variable domain in full (rest from reference TRBV11-1 and TRBJ2-6): EAEVAQSPRYKITEKSQAVAFWCDPISGHATLYWYRQILGQGPELLVQFQDESVVDDSQLPKDRFSAERLKGVDSTLKIQPAELGDSAMYLCASSGQGTIPGANVLTFGAGSRLTVL.